This is a list of T cell receptor beta chains from one sample in a study of T cell responses to AZD1222 COVID-19 vaccine. Profiling relied on immunoSEQ multiplex PCR, and the TCRdb table lists in-frame clones only, not all of them. The table shows 55,000 to 75,000 clones, with around 85% occurring only once. The sample consisted of peripheral blood, taken on day 0 of AZD1222 vaccination. The receptors come from an adult in good health. The CDR3 runs from the conserved cysteine through the conserved F or W. Each record gives: D gene, clone size, J gene, V gene, CDR3 length, CDR3 DNA, CDR3 protein. D genes are given only for firm matches. Where a row states a size, it is once, few, many or the class of an expanded clone; other rows omit it.

D: .
size: few
J: TRBJ2-1
V: TRBV7-8
length: 12
DNA: TGTGCCAGCATCTCGCTAGGGAGTGAGCAGTTCTTC
CDR3: CASISLGSEQFF

D: .
size: .
J: TRBJ1-5
V: TRBV30
length: 14
DNA: TGTGCCTGGAGTGGACAGCTAAGCAATCAGCCCCAGCATTTT
CDR3: CAWSGQLSNQPQHF

D: .
size: .
J: TRBJ1-1
V: TRBV29-1
length: 14
DNA: TGCAGCGTTGAAGGGACAACTATGAACACTGAAGCTTTCTTT
CDR3: CSVEGTTMNTEAFF

D: .
size: .
J: TRBJ1-5
V: TRBV3-1/TRBV3-2
length: 15
DNA: TGTGCCAGCAGCCCCCCCGGGACTGTACCTCAGCCCCAGCATTTT
CDR3: CASSPPGTVPQPQHF

D: TRBD1
size: .
J: TRBJ2-4
V: TRBV9
length: 14
DNA: TGTGCCAGCAGCCCCTGGGACAGGGAAAACATTCAGTACTTC
CDR3: CASSPWDRENIQYF

D: TRBD1
size: .
J: TRBJ1-2
V: TRBV6-4
length: 16
DNA: TGTGCCAGCAGTGACTCGAGAGCAGGGGGCTTGGAGGGCTACACCTTC
CDR3: CASSDSRAGGLEGYTF

D: TRBD2
size: .
J: TRBJ2-1
V: TRBV12-5
length: 17
DNA: TGTGCTAGTGGTTTGAATATTTTGGCTAGCGGGAGGGTCGAGCAGTTCTTC
CDR3: CASGLNILASGRVEQFF

D: .
size: .
J: TRBJ1-6
V: TRBV5-6
length: 15
DNA: TGTGCCAGCAGCTTAAAATGGGAGTCCAATTCACCCCTCCACTTT
CDR3: CASSLKWESNSPLHF

D: .
size: .
J: TRBJ2-7
V: TRBV6-6
length: 14
DNA: TGTGCCAGCACCACGCCGGGGATGATCTACGAGCAGTACTTC
CDR3: CASTTPGMIYEQYF

D: .
size: .
J: TRBJ1-5
V: TRBV7-9
length: 13
DNA: TGTGCCAGCAGCGCACGGGGCGATCAGCCCCAGCATTTT
CDR3: CASSARGDQPQHF

D: TRBD1
size: once
J: TRBJ1-3
V: TRBV30
length: 13
DNA: TGTGCCTGGAATGGACAGGTAGCAAACACCATATATTTT
CDR3: CAWNGQVANTIYF

D: TRBD1
size: .
J: TRBJ2-1
V: TRBV12-3/TRBV12-4
length: 13
DNA: TGTGCCAGCAGTTTAAAGGGGGCCGGTGAGCAGTTCTTC
CDR3: CASSLKGAGEQFF

D: .
size: .
J: TRBJ2-7
V: TRBV6-5
length: 13
DNA: TGTGCCAGCAGCCGAACGGGGTCCCACGAGCAGTACTTC
CDR3: CASSRTGSHEQYF

D: .
size: .
J: TRBJ1-1
V: TRBV5-6
length: 15
DNA: TGTGCCAGCAGCTTGGAGGCGGAAAGAGTCCCTGAAGCTTTCTTT
CDR3: CASSLEAERVPEAFF

D: TRBD2
size: .
J: TRBJ2-1
V: TRBV5-4
length: 16
DNA: TGTGCCAGCAGCAAGGGATCAGGACTAGCGGTCTCTGAGCAGTTCTTC
CDR3: CASSKGSGLAVSEQFF

D: TRBD1
size: .
J: TRBJ2-5
V: TRBV19
length: 15
DNA: TGTGCCAGTAGTAAGGGGCAGGGGGCTGGGGAGACCCAGTACTTC
CDR3: CASSKGQGAGETQYF

D: TRBD1
size: .
J: TRBJ1-2
V: TRBV7-8
length: 14
DNA: TGTGCCAGCAGCTTCGGACAGGGGGACTATGGCTACACCTTC
CDR3: CASSFGQGDYGYTF

D: TRBD2
size: .
J: TRBJ2-7
V: TRBV5-6
length: 16
DNA: TGTGCCAGCAGCCCCATGGGGGGAGGGCCCGTCTACGAGCAGTACTTC
CDR3: CASSPMGGGPVYEQYF

D: .
size: .
J: TRBJ1-4
V: TRBV6-5
length: 13
DNA: TGTGCCAGCAGTTTGGGGGGAGCTGAAAAACTGTTTTTT
CDR3: CASSLGGAEKLFF

D: .
size: .
J: TRBJ2-2
V: TRBV23-1
length: 19
DNA: TGCGCCAGCAGTCTAATGGTCTTTTGGTGGGGGAGCGTTGCCGGGGAGCTGTTTTTT
CDR3: CASSLMVFWWGSVAGELFF

D: TRBD1
size: few
J: TRBJ1-1
V: TRBV10-3
length: 13
DNA: TGTGCCATCTGGGGGACAGGGAACACTGAAGCTTTCTTT
CDR3: CAIWGTGNTEAFF

D: TRBD1
size: few
J: TRBJ1-2
V: TRBV9
length: 15
DNA: TGTGCCAGCAGCGCGGGGGGACAGACTAACTATGGCTACACCTTC
CDR3: CASSAGGQTNYGYTF

D: .
size: .
J: TRBJ2-7
V: TRBV27
length: 15
DNA: TGTGCCAGCAGTCCCCTTTCCGTAACCTTCTACGAGCAGTACTTC
CDR3: CASSPLSVTFYEQYF

D: .
size: .
J: TRBJ1-6
V: TRBV2
length: 15
DNA: TGTGCCAGCAGTGCCCAGACAGGAGATAATTCACCCCTCCACTTT
CDR3: CASSAQTGDNSPLHF

D: .
size: .
J: TRBJ1-1
V: TRBV5-1
length: 16
DNA: TGCGCCAGCAGCTTGGCGAGGAGCCAAGGGAACACTGAAGCTTTCTTT
CDR3: CASSLARSQGNTEAFF

D: .
size: .
J: TRBJ2-3
V: TRBV24-1
length: 16
DNA: TGTGCCACCAGTGATCCCGGAGAGGGTCGCACAGATACGCAGTATTTT
CDR3: CATSDPGEGRTDTQYF

D: .
size: .
J: TRBJ1-2
V: TRBV6-5
length: 13
DNA: TGTGCCAGCAACCGGGACGGGAACTATGGCTACACCTTC
CDR3: CASNRDGNYGYTF

D: .
size: .
J: TRBJ1-4
V: TRBV7-6
length: 13
DNA: TGTGCCAGCAGCTTGGGGGGTTGGGAAAAACTGTTTTTT
CDR3: CASSLGGWEKLFF

D: .
size: few
J: TRBJ1-1
V: TRBV28
length: 14
DNA: TGTGCCATCGTTGAGGCAGCTCTGAACACTGAAGCTTTCTTT
CDR3: CAIVEAALNTEAFF

D: .
size: .
J: TRBJ2-3
V: TRBV6-6
length: 15
DNA: TGTGCCAGCAGATCCGCCCAACCAGGGGCGGATACGCAGTATTTT
CDR3: CASRSAQPGADTQYF

D: TRBD2
size: once
J: TRBJ2-7
V: TRBV5-1
length: 16
DNA: TGCGCCAGCAGCTTGGGGGGAGGTGGACTAGCAAGCGAGCAGTACTTC
CDR3: CASSLGGGGLASEQYF

D: .
size: .
J: TRBJ1-2
V: TRBV19
length: 14
DNA: TGTGCCAGTAGTATAGGAGGCTACGGCTATGGCTACACCTTC
CDR3: CASSIGGYGYGYTF

D: TRBD2
size: .
J: TRBJ2-1
V: TRBV11-3
length: 15
DNA: TGTGCCAGCAGCAGGCTAGCGGCAACTAACAATGAGCAGTTCTTC
CDR3: CASSRLAATNNEQFF

D: .
size: once
J: TRBJ1-1
V: TRBV28
length: 13
DNA: TGTGCCAGCAGTACAGAGTACGCCACTGAAGCTTTCTTT
CDR3: CASSTEYATEAFF

D: TRBD2
size: once
J: TRBJ2-3
V: TRBV3-1/TRBV3-2
length: 16
DNA: TGTGCCAGCAGCCAAGGGAGCGGGGGGCGGACAGATACGCAGTATTTT
CDR3: CASSQGSGGRTDTQYF

D: .
size: .
J: TRBJ2-3
V: TRBV14
length: 16
DNA: TGTGCCAGCAGCCCGGAGAGCGCGGTCCGTTCAGATACGCAGTATTTT
CDR3: CASSPESAVRSDTQYF

D: TRBD2
size: .
J: TRBJ2-1
V: TRBV19
length: 15
DNA: TGTGCCAGTAGCACCGTGGGCGGGAGGGCCAATGAGCAGTTCTTC
CDR3: CASSTVGGRANEQFF

D: .
size: .
J: TRBJ1-1
V: TRBV2
length: 13
DNA: TGTGCCAGCAGCGGACGCGCGAACACTGAAGCTTTCTTT
CDR3: CASSGRANTEAFF

D: TRBD1
size: .
J: TRBJ2-2
V: TRBV18
length: 15
DNA: TGTGCCAGCTCACCGGGACAGCCGTCTGGTCGGGAGCTGTTTTTT
CDR3: CASSPGQPSGRELFF

D: TRBD2
size: few
J: TRBJ2-3
V: TRBV11-1
length: 13
DNA: TGTGCCAGCAGCCCAGCGGGGGTAGGTACGCAGTATTTT
CDR3: CASSPAGVGTQYF

D: .
size: .
J: TRBJ2-7
V: TRBV9
length: 13
DNA: TGTGCCAGCAGCGGGACCGCTTCCTACGAGCAGTACTTC
CDR3: CASSGTASYEQYF

D: .
size: .
J: TRBJ2-2
V: TRBV19
length: 15
DNA: TGTGCCAGTAGTATAGGACTAGCGAACACCGGGGAGCTGTTTTTT
CDR3: CASSIGLANTGELFF

D: TRBD1
size: .
J: TRBJ2-1
V: TRBV5-6
length: 17
DNA: TGTGCCAGCAGCTTGGGGTTTAGGGACAGAGATTACAATGAGCAGTTCTTC
CDR3: CASSLGFRDRDYNEQFF

D: .
size: .
J: TRBJ1-1
V: TRBV7-3
length: 13
DNA: TGTGCCAGCAGCTTCGTCGGGGAAACTGAAGCTTTCTTT
CDR3: CASSFVGETEAFF

D: .
size: once
J: TRBJ1-2
V: TRBV21-1
length: 11
DNA: TGTGCCACCCGACGGCGCTATGGCTACACCTTC
CDR3: CATRRRYGYTF

D: .
size: .
J: TRBJ2-5
V: TRBV7-2
length: 14
DNA: TGTGCCAGCAGCTTAGTCGGGGCAGGAGAGACCCAGTACTTC
CDR3: CASSLVGAGETQYF

D: .
size: .
J: TRBJ1-2
V: TRBV21-1
length: 12
DNA: TGTGCCAGCAGCCCCTCTCGGATTGAACGCACCTTC
CDR3: CASSPSRIERTF

D: .
size: .
J: TRBJ2-1
V: TRBV4-1
length: 14
DNA: TGCGCCAGCAGCCAAGACTACTCCTACAATGAGCAGTTCTTC
CDR3: CASSQDYSYNEQFF

D: .
size: .
J: TRBJ2-7
V: TRBV20-1
length: 13
DNA: TGCAGTGCTAGTTTAACAGGCTCCTACGAGCAGTACTTC
CDR3: CSASLTGSYEQYF

D: TRBD2
size: .
J: TRBJ2-1
V: TRBV19
length: 15
DNA: TGTGCCAGTACTCCGAGCGGGAGGGCGTACAATGAGCAGTTCTTC
CDR3: CASTPSGRAYNEQFF

D: .
size: .
J: TRBJ1-4
V: TRBV6-5
length: 14
DNA: TGTGCCAGCAAACCTGGGGTGGGGAATGAAAAACTGTTTTTT
CDR3: CASKPGVGNEKLFF

D: TRBD2
size: .
J: TRBJ2-3
V: TRBV10-1
length: 15
DNA: TGCGCCAGCAGTGCGGAGACTAGCAGGCTTAATACGCAGTATTTT
CDR3: CASSAETSRLNTQYF

D: TRBD2
size: .
J: TRBJ2-1
V: TRBV5-8
length: 15
DNA: TGTGCCAGCAGCTTGGGAGCGGGGGGCAACAATGAGCAGTTCTTC
CDR3: CASSLGAGGNNEQFF